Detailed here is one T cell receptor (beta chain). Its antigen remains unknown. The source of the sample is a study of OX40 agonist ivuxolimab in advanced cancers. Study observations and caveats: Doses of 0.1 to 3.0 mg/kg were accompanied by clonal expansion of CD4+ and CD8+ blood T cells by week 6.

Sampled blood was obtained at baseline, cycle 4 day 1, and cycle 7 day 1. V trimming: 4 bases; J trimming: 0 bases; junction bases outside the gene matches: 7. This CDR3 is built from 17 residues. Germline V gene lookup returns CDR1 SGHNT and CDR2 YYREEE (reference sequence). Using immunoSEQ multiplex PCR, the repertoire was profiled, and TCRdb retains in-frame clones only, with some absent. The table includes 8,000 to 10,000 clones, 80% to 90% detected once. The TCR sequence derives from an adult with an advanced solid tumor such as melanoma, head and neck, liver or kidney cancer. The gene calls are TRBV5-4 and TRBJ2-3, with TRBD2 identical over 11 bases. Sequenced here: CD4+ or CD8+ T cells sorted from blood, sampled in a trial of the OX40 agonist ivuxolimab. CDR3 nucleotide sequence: TGTGCCAGCAGCACACGATTAGCGGGAGGGAGCACAGATACGCAGTATTTT. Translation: CASSTRLAGGSTDTQYF.